The 24 T cell receptor beta chains given below trace back to one sample, sequenced in a study of PD-1 blockade in classical Hodgkin lymphoma. Method: immunoSEQ multiplex PCR; TCRdb's copy keeps in-frame clones and lacks some. The sample records 25,000 to 35,000 clones, approximately 78% being singletons. As for time point: cycle 4 day 1 (C4D1), after five to seven weeks of nivolumab. Relapses following autologous stem cell transplantation were seen in all patients, with brentuximab vedotin exposure varying. The authors purified CD4+ T cells from thawed PBMCs by magnetic negative selection. Sequencing was performed on CD4+ T cells from blood, taken before the fourth cycle of nivolumab. These receptors were collected from a human donor with classical Hodgkin lymphoma.

The genes are TRBV10-1 and TRBJ2-3; the match to TRBD2 covers 8 bases. CDR1 is WNHNN, CDR2 SYGVQD, per germline (reference sequence). This CDR3 spans 16 amino acids. Trimming at V came to 4 bases and at J to 0 bases, leaving 6 bases not matched to a gene. CDR3 loop: CASSVASGSSTDTQYF. The CDR3 nucleotides read TGCGCCAGCAGTGTGGCTAGCGGGTCCAGCACAGATACGCAGTATTTT.

This clone was seen only once. V gene TRBV5-1 combines with J gene TRBJ2-7; weak D call: TRBD1 (6 bases). This CDR3 region has 15 residues. CDR1 is SGHRS, CDR2 YFSETQ, per germline. V shed 0 bases and J shed 4 bases, with 14 bases lying between them. Written as DNA, the CDR3 is TGCGCCAGCAGCTTGGGGGGGCTAGCTAAATACGAGCAGTACTTC. Translation gives CASSLGGLAKYEQYF.

The chain employs TRBV25-1 and TRBJ1-6; D is unresolved. Trimming took 6 bases from V and 7 from J, leaving 7 bases between them. CDR1 is MGHDK and CDR2 is SYGVNS in the germline V gene. The CDR3 is 12 amino acids. The CDR3 region is CASRTANSPLHF. Here the CDR3 DNA reads TGTGCCAGCAGGACGGCGAATTCACCCCTCCACTTT.

V is TRBV13 and J is TRBJ1-6; weak D call: TRBD1 (5 bases). CDR3 length equals 17 residues. From germline, CDR1 is PRHDT and CDR2 FYEKMQ (reference sequence). V was trimmed by 4 bases and J by 8 bases, leaving 21 bases between them. The CDR3 here is CASSSRGGTLQHSPLHF. The CDR3 DNA is TGTGCCAGCAGCTCGCGGGGGGGGACTCTACAGCATTCACCCCTCCACTTT.

The rearrangement links TRBV7-9 to TRBJ1-1, with 7 bases fitting TRBD1. V lost 4 bases and J lost 7; bases outside the gene matches: 6. The CDR3 loop spans 13 amino acids. Germline assignment: CDR1 SEHNR and CDR2 FQNEAQ (reference sequence). The CDR3 region has the DNA TGTGCCAGCAGCTCAGGGACAGACCTTGAAGCTTTCTTT. Translation: CASSSGTDLEAFF.

V and J are TRBV5-1 and TRBJ1-4; 8 bases fit TRBD1. V shed 5 bases, J shed 1 base, and the junction held 4 bases outside the gene matches. Germline loops: CDR1 SGHRS, CDR2 YFSETQ. This CDR3 comprises 15 residues. The CDR3 here is CASRLTGGTNEKLFF. DNA of the CDR3: TGCGCCAGCAGACTAACAGGGGGAACTAATGAAAAACTGTTTTTT.

The genes are TRBV9 and TRBJ2-7, with TRBD2 matching 7 bases. The V gene's germline CDR1 is SGDLS and CDR2 YYNGEE. The V gene end was trimmed by 4 bases and the J gene end by 0 bases; junction bases not matched to a gene: 10. This CDR3 has 16 amino acids. CDR3 region: CASSPGGGIGSYEQYF. The DNA of the CDR3 is TGTGCCAGCAGCCCTGGGGGGGGGATCGGCTCCTACGAGCAGTACTTC. Full variable domain (missing parts from reference TRBV9 and TRBJ2-7): DSGVTQTPKHLITATGQRVTLRCSPRSGDLSVYWYQQSLDQGLQFLIQYYNGEERAKGNILERFSAQQFPDLHSELNLSSLELGDSALYFCASSPGGGIGSYEQYFGPGTRLTVT.

This clone appeared a single time. The rearrangement links TRBV2 to TRBJ2-7; D unresolved. Trimming cost V 7 bases and J 7 bases, with 11 bases left between them. Germline lookup yields CDR1 SNHLY and CDR2 FYNNEI. The CDR3 has 11 amino acids. The CDR3 protein is CASTGGWEQYF. The CDR3 DNA sequence: TGTGCCAGCACGGGTGGGTGGGAGCAGTACTTC.

The gene calls are TRBV28 and TRBJ1-2; the D gene is possibly TRBD1 (5 bases). Germline CDR1 MDHEN, CDR2 SYDVKM. This CDR3 is built from 12 residues. With 7 bases removed from V and 6 bases from J, the gap between germline ends came to 12 bases. The CDR3 reads CASTPGADGYTF. The DNA of the CDR3 is TGTGCCAGCACCCCCGGGGCGGATGGCTACACCTTC.

The chain combines TRBV5-1 with TRBJ1-2; D is undetermined. Per germline, CDR1 SGHRS and CDR2 YFSETQ. The CDR3 covers 14 residues. V was cut by 0 bases and J by 1 base, with 7 bases left in between. The CDR3 spells CASSLEWLNYGYTF. The CDR3 region has the DNA TGCGCCAGCAGCTTGGAGTGGCTTAACTATGGCTACACCTTC.

The chain carries TRBV29-1 and TRBJ1-4; TRBD1 is a possible D gene (5 bases). The germline V gene encodes CDR1 SQVTM and CDR2 ANQGSEA. The CDR3 is made up of 11 amino acids. The V and J ends lost 7 bases and 4 bases respectively, with 7 bases between them. The chain's CDR3 is CSGGNNEKLFF. In DNA, the CDR3 is TGCAGCGGGGGGAATAATGAAAAACTGTTTTTT.

The chain recombines TRBV7-9 with TRBJ2-1; 9 nucleotides match TRBD1. The CDR3 has 14 amino acids. CDR1 and CDR2 (germline): SEHNR, FQNEAQ (reference sequence). J gave up 5 bases and V 5 bases, and 4 bases lay outside the gene matches. The chain's CDR3 is CASSPGTGNNEQFF. The CDR3 nucleotides are TGTGCCAGCAGCCCGGGGACAGGGAACAATGAGCAGTTCTTC.

CDR3 bases: TGCGCCAGCAGCCAAGGGGACAGGGATAATGAAAAACTGTTTTTT. Its translation is CASSQGDRDNEKLFF. The chain has TRBV4-1 and TRBJ1-4; 9 bases line up with TRBD1. V lost 1 base to trimming and J lost 4 bases; unmatched junction nucleotides: 1. This CDR3 region has 15 residues. Germline CDR1 MGHRA, CDR2 YSYEKL.

V usage is TRBV6-4 and J usage is TRBJ1-6, with D unclear. The germline CDR1 and CDR2 sequences are MRHNA and SNTAGT. The CDR3 extends over 13 amino acids. Written as DNA, the CDR3 is TGTTCTTCCCCCGGCCCAAGGAATTCACCCCTCCACTTT. Its translation: CSSPGPRNSPLHF.

V and J are TRBV7-2 and TRBJ1-3; D call uncertain. The CDR3 has 15 amino acids. V lost 0 bases, J lost 2 bases, and 8 bases lay in between. Germline loops: CDR1 SGHTA, CDR2 FQGNSA. The CDR3 DNA sequence: TGTGCCAGCAGCTTAGCGCCCGACCCTGGAAACACCATATATTTT. It yields the protein CASSLAPDPGNTIYF.

As to this clone: One junction end does not reproduce the germline sequence, and a read error may be involved. This chain joins TRBV5-1 and TRBJ1-1; tentatively, D is TRBD1 (5 bases). There are 14 residues in the CDR3. Per the germline V gene, CDR1 is SGHRS and CDR2 is YFSETQ. The CDR3 loop reads CASTLGVGVTEAFF. As DNA, the CDR3 is TGCGCCAGCACCTTGGGGGTTGGGGTGACTGAAGCTTTCTTT.

The chain carries TRBV5-1 and TRBJ1-5, with D perhaps matching TRBD1 (5 bases). This CDR3 is built from 15 residues. Germline V CDR1 and CDR2: SGHRS, YFSETQ. V was pared by 0 bases and J by 2 bases, with 9 bases between. For the CDR3, the DNA is TGCGCCAGCAGCTTGGAAGGGACGGGCAATCAGCCCCAGCATTTT. As protein: CASSLEGTGNQPQHF.

This clone has a single count. The chain is built from TRBV28 and TRBJ1-5; the D gene is possibly TRBD1 (6 bases). Germline V CDR1 and CDR2: MDHEN, SYDVKM. The CDR3 consists of 14 residues. Trimming cost V 1 base and J 6 bases, with 10 bases left between them. CDR3 amino acids: CASSLLRGRQPQHF. CDR3 in DNA: TGTGCCAGCAGTTTATTGCGGGGGCGTCAGCCCCAGCATTTT.

This clone was picked up one time. This sequence joins TRBV6-6 and TRBJ2-3, with 7 bases that match TRBD1. Germline CDR1 and CDR2: MNHNY and SVGAGI (reference sequence). The CDR3 consists of 15 residues. J gave up 7 bases and V 5 bases, and 12 bases lay outside the gene matches. DNA of the CDR3: TGTGCCAGCAGTCGAACAGGGGTATTAGATAATACGCAGTATTTT. Its translation: CASSRTGVLDNTQYF.

V usage is TRBV5-1 and J usage is TRBJ1-1; TRBD1 matches 9 bases. CDR1 is SGHRS, CDR2 YFSETQ, per germline. CDR3 length equals 16 residues. V shed 4 bases, J shed 6 bases, and the junction held 13 bases outside the gene matches. In DNA, the CDR3 is TGCGCCAGCAGCCCCATAGACAGGGGGAATTGGGCTGAAGCTTTCTTT. This codes for CASSPIDRGNWAEAFF.

This clone was observed a handful of times. The chain joins TRBV30 to TRBJ1-6; tentatively, D is TRBD1 (5 bases). Germline CDR1 is GTSNPN and CDR2 is SVGIG (reference sequence). This CDR3 is built from 13 residues. V gave up 4 bases and J gave up 6 bases, with 10 bases separating them. CDR3 DNA: TGTGCCTGGAACCGGGACCTTAATTCACCCCTCCACTTT. The encoded protein is CAWNRDLNSPLHF.

The CDR3 sequence is CASSLVGGAGNIQYF. CDR3 bases: TGTGCCAGCAGCTTAGTGGGGGGCGCTGGGAACATTCAGTACTTC. The chain carries TRBV7-9 and TRBJ2-4; tentatively, D is TRBD1 or TRBD2 (6 bases each). Germline V gene lookup returns CDR1 SEHNR and CDR2 FQNEAQ (reference sequence). V was shortened by 1 base and J by 7 bases, with 14 bases between the two germline ends. This CDR3 spans 15 amino acids. Together with reference TRBV7-9 and TRBJ2-4, the CDR3 gives the full variable domain: DTGVSQNPRHKITKRGQNVTFRCDPISEHNRLYWYRQTLGQGPEFLTYFQNEAQLEKSRLLSDRFSAERPKGSFSTLEIQRTEQGDSAMYLCASSLVGGAGNIQYFGAGTRLSVL.

The chain combines TRBV19 with TRBJ2-5; D may be TRBD1 (5 bases). The CDR3 extends over 12 amino acids. CDR1 LNHDA and CDR2 SQIVND come from the germline V gene (reference sequence). V was clipped by 3 bases and J by 4 bases, with 6 bases between them. The CDR3 sequence is CASSMGPETQYF. The CDR3, as DNA: TGTGCCAGTAGTATGGGGCCAGAGACCCAGTACTTC.

The rearrangement uses TRBV5-1 and TRBJ1-1; D not certain. V lost 6 bases to trimming and J lost 5 bases, with 17 bases between them. This CDR3 contains 14 residues. CDR1 is SGHRS and CDR2 is YFSETQ in the germline V gene. The CDR3 spells CASNGGSPGTEAFF. CDR3 nucleotide sequence: TGCGCCAGCAATGGAGGCAGCCCCGGAACTGAAGCTTTCTTT.